The 21 T cell receptor beta chains reported below all come from one sample, sequenced in a study of response to subunit inactivated influenza vaccine. In TCRdb, the RT-PCR reads were re-called with MiXCR into one record per CDR3 protein. The data hold about 500,000 distinct CDR3 sequences, with approximately 15% observed a single time. This specimen was CD4+ T cells sorted from PBMCs, taken roughly 24 months after vaccination. These receptors came from a man in his fifties or sixties who received an inactivated influenza vaccine.

This clonotype showed up many times. This rearrangement joins TRBV10-1 to TRBJ2-2; D is uncertain. The CDR3 covers 13 residues. Germline V gene data show CDR1 as WNHNN and CDR2 as SYGVQD (reference sequence). Deletions cut 2 bases from V and 6 bases from J, with 7 bases between. The DNA for the CDR3 is TGCGCCAGCAGTGAGGGAGCCCCCGGGGAGCTGTTTTTT. It translates to CASSEGAPGELFF.

In its sample, this clonotype was seen many times. The rearrangement links TRBV20-1 to TRBJ2-7, with TRBD1 matching 7 bases. Germline loops: CDR1 DFQATT, CDR2 SNEGSKA (reference sequence). The CDR3 runs to 14 residues. Trimming removed 6 bases from V and 1 base from J; junction bases left unmatched: 9. DNA of the CDR3: TGCAGTGCCCCTCGACAGGGCCATTCCTACGAGCAGTACTTC. As protein: CSAPRQGHSYEQYF.

In its sample, this clonotype was seen a few times. J is TRBJ2-5 and V is TRBV25-1; 13 bases fit TRBD2. CDR1 is MGHDK, CDR2 SYGVNS, per germline. CDR3 length: 15 amino acids. V dropped 3 bases and J dropped 9; count of bases not matched to a gene: 7. CDR3 DNA sequence: TGTGCCAGCAGTGACCCGGGACTAGCGGGGAGGTCCCAGTACTTC. Residues: CASSDPGLAGRSQYF.

This chain joins TRBV7-2 and TRBJ2-1; D gene unclear. The CDR3 spans 12 residues. Trimming shortened V by 1 base and J by 10 bases, and 8 bases separated the two germline ends. CDR1 and CDR2 from the germline V gene are SGHTA and FQGNSA. CDR3 nucleotides: TGTGCCAGCAGCTTAGACGTAAGGGAGCAGTTCTTC. Translation: CASSLDVREQFF.

The rearrangement joins TRBV12-3 or TRBV12-4 to TRBJ2-7; TRBD1 aligns across 7 bases. The CDR3 has 12 amino acids. V shed 7 bases and J 5 bases; nucleotides not matched to a gene: 5. DNA for the CDR3: TGTGCCAGCAACAGGGGCAGCGACGAGCAGTACTTC. Protein sequence: CASNRGSDEQYF.

The chain carries TRBV6-5 and TRBJ1-5; D is unclear. The CDR3 sequence is 12 residues long. CDR1 is MNHEY, CDR2 SVGAGI, per germline. The V and J ends lost 6 bases and 6 bases respectively, with 9 bases between them. This CDR3 reads CASRPISQPQHF. The CDR3 coding sequence is TGTGCCAGCAGGCCAATTAGTCAGCCCCAGCATTTT.

This clonotype occurred many times. J is TRBJ2-2 and V is TRBV29-1; D may correspond to TRBD1 or TRBD2 (5 bases each). Trimming cost V 7 bases and J 1 base, with 16 bases left between them. CDR1 and CDR2 from the germline V gene are SQVTM and ANQGSEA. The CDR3 has 15 amino acids. CDR3 in amino acids: CSARSGTVNTGELFF. For the CDR3, the DNA is TGCAGCGCTCGCTCGGGGACGGTGAACACCGGGGAGCTGTTTTTT.

This clonotype was seen at least ten times. The DNA of the CDR3 is TGTGCCAGCAGTTCCGTCTACGAGCAGTACTTC. This encodes CASSSVYEQYF. The chain combines TRBV12-3 or TRBV12-4 with TRBJ2-7; D not certain. The CDR3 runs 11 residues. V was shortened by 4 bases and J by 3 bases, with 4 bases between the two germline ends.

This clonotype was seen a single time. This is likely a read error, given that the CDR3 carries no conserved phenylalanine or tryptophan at its end. The chain joins TRBV4-1 to TRBJ2-5; D is undetermined. Germline V gives CDR1 MGHRA, CDR2 YSYEKL. The length of the CDR3 is 14 residues. V lost 2 bases, J lost 2 bases, and 9 bases lay in between. CDR3 coding DNA: TGCGCCAGCAGCCAAATTCACGGTCAAGAGACCCAGTACTCC. Translated, it gives CASSQIHGQETQYS.

The chain links TRBV3-1 to TRBJ2-7; TRBD1 might be the D (6 bases). The germline V and J ends were trimmed by 4 bases and 0 bases, with 10 bases remaining between them. The germline CDR1 and CDR2 sequences are LGHDT and YNNKEL (reference sequence). The CDR3 is 14 residues long. Written as DNA, the CDR3 is TGTGCCAGCAGCCGCGAACAGGGCTCCTACGAGCAGTACTTC. It specifies CASSREQGSYEQYF.

This clonotype has a handful of counts. The V and J genes are TRBV7-9 and TRBJ2-3; 10 bases match TRBD2. Trimming at V came to 3 bases and at J to 2 bases, leaving 2 bases not matched to a gene. There are 15 residues in the CDR3. The germline CDR1 and CDR2 sequences are SEHNR and FQNEAQ (reference sequence). The CDR3 spells CASSFGTSDTDTQYF. The CDR3 DNA reads TGTGCCAGCAGCTTCGGGACTAGCGACACAGATACGCAGTATTTT.

The chain has TRBV3-1 and TRBJ1-2; D perhaps matches TRBD1 (6 bases). The CDR3 loop spans 13 amino acids. Trimming took 2 bases from V and 8 from J, leaving 12 bases between them. Germline lookup yields CDR1 LGHDT and CDR2 YNNKEL (reference sequence). Written as DNA, the CDR3 is TGTGCCAGCAGCCAACCCAGGGGAGGCGGCTACACCTTC. Residues: CASSQPRGGGYTF.

This clonotype was counted a few times. This sequence joins TRBV10-3 and TRBJ2-1, with 8 bases aligning to TRBD1. The CDR3 runs to 17 residues. Trimming at V came to 0 bases and at J to 4 bases, leaving 8 bases not matched to a gene. Germline values: CDR1 ENHRY, CDR2 SYGVKD. CDR3 loop: CAISESSFQGAYNEQFF. The CDR3 DNA reads as TGTGCCATCAGTGAGTCGAGTTTCCAGGGGGCTTACAATGAGCAGTTCTTC.

This clonotype was picked up many times. The chain combines TRBV9 with TRBJ2-3; 10 bases map to TRBD1. V gave up 4 bases and J gave up 3 bases; unmatched junction bases: 5. CDR3 length: 15 residues. CDR1 and CDR2 from the germline V gene are SGDLS and YYNGEE. DNA of the CDR3: TGTGCCAGCAGCCCGGGACAGGGGAGGACAGATACGCAGTATTTT. It translates to CASSPGQGRTDTQYF.

The sample holds a few counts of this clonotype. CDR3 sequence: CASSSTTGPGITEAFF. Here the CDR3 DNA reads TGTGCCAGCAGTTCAACGACAGGCCCCGGGATCACTGAAGCTTTCTTT. This chain joins TRBV6-5 and TRBJ1-1; a weak D match, TRBD1 (6 bases). V shed 4 bases and J shed 4 bases, with 19 bases lying between them. CDR1 is MNHEY and CDR2 is SVGAGI in the germline V gene. The length of the CDR3 is 16 residues.

Note on this clonotype: A junction boundary mismatches the germline segment, possibly from a read error. V and J are TRBV20-1 and TRBJ2-1; 12 bases fit TRBD2. This CDR3 comprises 17 residues. The germline V gene has CDR1 DFQATT and CDR2 SNEGSKA (reference sequence). CDR3 nucleotide sequence: TGCTGTGCTCGCCGGACTAGCGGGACCCTAACCAACAATGAGCAGTTCTTC. It encodes CCARRTSGTLTNNEQFF.

The rearrangement joins TRBV9 to TRBJ2-1; TRBD1 agrees at 9 bases. With 0 bases clipped from V and 8 bases from J, the junction kept 12 bases outside the gene matches. Germline V lookup: CDR1 SGDLS, CDR2 YYNGEE. The CDR3 is 17 residues long. This CDR3 reads CASSVGIGDRGIYEQFF. The CDR3 DNA sequence: TGTGCCAGCAGCGTAGGGATAGGAGACAGGGGGATCTATGAGCAGTTCTTC.

This clonotype has only a few counts. The chain recombines TRBV7-8 with TRBJ2-7; TRBD2 aligns across 11 bases. V trimming: 1 base; J trimming: 0 bases; junction bases outside the gene matches: 2. This CDR3 comprises 16 residues. Germline CDR1 reads SGHVS; CDR2 reads FQNEAQ. The CDR3 spells CASSLGLAGGSYEQYF. CDR3 sequence (DNA): TGTGCCAGCAGCTTAGGCCTAGCGGGAGGCTCCTACGAGCAGTACTTC.

This clonotype has a count of ten or more. V gene TRBV4-2 combines with J gene TRBJ1-2; D not resolved. The CDR3 has 11 amino acids. The germline gives CDR1 LGHNA, CDR2 YNFKEQ. Deletions cut 3 bases from V and 10 bases from J, with 9 bases between. The DNA for the CDR3 is TGTGCCAGCAGCCATGGCCGGAACTACACCTTC. It yields the protein CASSHGRNYTF.

This clonotype was found many times. The chain recombines TRBV3-1 with TRBJ1-1; the D is unclear. The CDR3 has 14 residues. CDR1 is LGHDT, CDR2 YNNKEL, per germline (reference sequence). Trimming stripped 0 bases from V and 10 bases from J, with 15 bases between. CDR3 sequence reads: CASSQDGPGSVAFF. Written as DNA, the CDR3 is TGTGCCAGCAGCCAAGATGGGCCGGGGAGCGTAGCTTTCTTT.

The J gene is TRBJ1-5, the V gene TRBV20-1; a possible D gene is TRBD1 (6 bases). The CDR3 spans 13 residues. Deletions cut 6 bases from V and 3 bases from J, with 12 bases between. Germline V CDR1 and CDR2: DFQATT, SNEGSKA (reference sequence). In DNA form, the CDR3 reads TGCAGTGCCGGGGGGGCAGTCAATCAGCCCCAGCATTTT. This codes for CSAGGAVNQPQHF.